This T cell receptor beta chain comes out of a study of metastatic and nonmetastatic thyroid tumors. Study-wide context: Where malignant and benign thyroid patients were concerned, repertoires were compared across blood and tumor or nodule tissue.

General study findings and limits: Malignant thyroid tumors reportedly had TCR beta diversity that was significantly higher than in benign nodules, in blood and tumor.

Original analysis: Differences in CDR3 between clinicopathological groups were drawn on to build a classifier intended to discriminate distant-metastatic papillary thyroid cancer patients. MiXCR re-clonotyped the PCR reads for TCRdb. The V and J calls and clone size come from TCRdb's table, not from the authors' own analysis. The table lists about 39,000 clones, around 18% of them singletons. This clone was detected many times. Its antigen is unknown. V was clipped by 5 bases and J by 3 bases; unmatched bases: 13. The germline gives CDR1 SGHTA, CDR2 FQGNSA. The CDR3 has 18 amino acids. Thyroid surgery took place with no prior treatment in any patient.

V and J are TRBV7-2 and TRBJ2-6, with 7 bases identical to TRBD1. The TCR originated in a female donor with papillary thyroid cancer or a benign thyroid nodule (not recorded which). Some clones in this sample may be carry-over from other donors' samples. Sequenced material: tumor tissue. CDR3 coding DNA: TGTGCCAGCAGCCGCTTTTTTGAGGGGGCCGGTGGGGCCAACGTCCTGACTTTC. Translation gives CASSRFFEGAGGANVLTF.